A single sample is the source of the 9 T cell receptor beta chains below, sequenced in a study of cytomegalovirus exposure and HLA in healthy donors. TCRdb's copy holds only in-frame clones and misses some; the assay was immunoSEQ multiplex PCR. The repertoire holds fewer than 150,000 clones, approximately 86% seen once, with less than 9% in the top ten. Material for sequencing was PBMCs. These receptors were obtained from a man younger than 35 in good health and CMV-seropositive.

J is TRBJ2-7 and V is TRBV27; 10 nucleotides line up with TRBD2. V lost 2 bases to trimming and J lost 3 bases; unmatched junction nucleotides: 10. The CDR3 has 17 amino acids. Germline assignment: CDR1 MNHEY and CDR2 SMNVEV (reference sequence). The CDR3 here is CASSLLSSGGLFYEQYF. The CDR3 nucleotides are TGTGCCAGCAGTTTACTCTCTAGCGGGGGCCTTTTCTACGAGCAGTACTTC.

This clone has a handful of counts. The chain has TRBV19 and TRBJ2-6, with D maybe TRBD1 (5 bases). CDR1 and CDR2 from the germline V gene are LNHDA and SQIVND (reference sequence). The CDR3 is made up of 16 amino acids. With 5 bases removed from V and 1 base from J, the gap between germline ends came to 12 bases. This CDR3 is CASSGRDGSGANVLTF. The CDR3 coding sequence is TGTGCCAGTAGTGGCAGGGATGGGTCTGGGGCCAACGTCCTGACTTTC.

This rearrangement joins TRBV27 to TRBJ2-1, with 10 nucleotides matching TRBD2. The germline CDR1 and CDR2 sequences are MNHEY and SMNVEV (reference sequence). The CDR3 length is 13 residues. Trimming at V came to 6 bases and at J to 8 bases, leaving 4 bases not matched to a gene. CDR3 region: CASRLAGSYEQFF. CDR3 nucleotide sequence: TGTGCCAGCAGACTAGCGGGATCGTATGAGCAGTTCTTC.

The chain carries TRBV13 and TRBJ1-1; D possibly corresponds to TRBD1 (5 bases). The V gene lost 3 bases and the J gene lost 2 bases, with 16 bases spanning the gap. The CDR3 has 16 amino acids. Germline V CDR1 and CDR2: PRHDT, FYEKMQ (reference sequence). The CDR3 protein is CASSLGRWEGNTEAFF. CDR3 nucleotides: TGTGCCAGCAGCTTGGGACGGTGGGAGGGCAACACTGAAGCTTTCTTT.

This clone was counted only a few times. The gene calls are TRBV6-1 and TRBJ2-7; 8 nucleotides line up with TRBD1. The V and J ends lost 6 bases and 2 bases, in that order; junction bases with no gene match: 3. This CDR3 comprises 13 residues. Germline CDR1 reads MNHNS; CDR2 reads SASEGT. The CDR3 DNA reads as TGTGCCAGCAGGGACAGGGACACCTACGAGCAGTACTTC. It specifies CASRDRDTYEQYF.

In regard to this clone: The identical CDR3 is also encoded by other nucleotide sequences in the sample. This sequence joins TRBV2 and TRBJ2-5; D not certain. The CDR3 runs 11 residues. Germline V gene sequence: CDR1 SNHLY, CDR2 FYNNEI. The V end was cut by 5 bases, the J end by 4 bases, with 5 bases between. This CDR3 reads CASSPRETQYF. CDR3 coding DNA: TGTGCCAGCAGTCCGAGAGAGACCCAGTACTTC.

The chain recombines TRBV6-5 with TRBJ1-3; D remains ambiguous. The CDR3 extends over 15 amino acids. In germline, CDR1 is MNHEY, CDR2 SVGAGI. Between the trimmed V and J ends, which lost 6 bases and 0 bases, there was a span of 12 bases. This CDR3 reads CASRPQSLSGNTIYF. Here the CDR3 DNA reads TGTGCCAGCAGACCACAGTCTCTCTCTGGAAACACCATATATTTT.

The CDR3, as DNA: TGTGCCAGCAGTCGGGACAGTCGGGTCTATGGCTACACCTTC. Translating it yields CASSRDSRVYGYTF. V usage is TRBV6-4 and J usage is TRBJ1-2, with 7 bases aligning to TRBD1. CDR1 and CDR2 (germline): MRHNA, SNTAGT. The CDR3 extends over 14 amino acids. Trimming took 5 bases from V and 4 from J; bases not matched to a gene: 7.

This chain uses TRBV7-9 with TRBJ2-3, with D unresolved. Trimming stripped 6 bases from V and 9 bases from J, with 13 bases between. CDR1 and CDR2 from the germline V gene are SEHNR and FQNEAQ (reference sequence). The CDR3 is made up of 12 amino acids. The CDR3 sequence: CASRALVRTQYF. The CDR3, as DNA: TGTGCCAGCAGGGCTCTAGTGCGAACGCAGTATTTT.